The sequence of this T cell receptor beta chain was determined in a study of CD8 T cells in Susac syndrome. cDNA came from roughly 0.53 to 1 ug RNA primed by random hexamers. Coverage of TCR beta CDR3 amplification by immunoSEQ multiplex PCR extended to 54 Vbeta and 13 Jbeta. One entry per CDR3 protein results from TCRdb running MiXCR on the immunoSEQ multiplex PCR reads. The sample carries more than 200,000 distinct CDR3 sequences, over 85% recorded once. Blood CD8+ and CD4+ T cells underwent high-throughput TCR beta sequencing. CD8+ and CD4+ T cells were negatively isolated; TEMRA cells were FACS-enriched. In the case of this clonotype: Its specificity is unknown.

General observations from the study: The study conceded that its TCR sequencing and HLA analysis involved relatively few individuals.

The V gene's germline CDR1 is SGHDT and CDR2 YYEEEE. V was trimmed by 1 base and J by 5 bases, leaving 10 bases between them. The CDR3 spans 15 residues. The sample was CD4+ T cells from PBMCs. This TCR was sampled from a human donor with multiple sclerosis. This chain connects TRBV5-6 to TRBJ1-6; tentatively, D is TRBD1 (6 bases). The CDR3 nucleotides read TGTGCCAGCAGCTTGTTGTCAGGGGATAATTCACCCCTCCACTTT. Encoded protein: CASSLLSGDNSPLHF.